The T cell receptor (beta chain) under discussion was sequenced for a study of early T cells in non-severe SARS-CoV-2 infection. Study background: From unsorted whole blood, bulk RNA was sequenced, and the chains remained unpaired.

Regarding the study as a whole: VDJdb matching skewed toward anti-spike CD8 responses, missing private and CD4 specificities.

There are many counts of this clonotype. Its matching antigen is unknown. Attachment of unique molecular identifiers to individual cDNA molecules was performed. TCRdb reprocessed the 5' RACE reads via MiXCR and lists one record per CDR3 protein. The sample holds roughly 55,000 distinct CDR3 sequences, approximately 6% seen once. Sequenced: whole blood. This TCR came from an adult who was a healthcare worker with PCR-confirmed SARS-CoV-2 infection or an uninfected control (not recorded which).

The CDR3 bases are TGTGCCAGCAGCCAAGACTGGCAGGGATCCTATGGCTACACCTTC. Its translation is CASSQDWQGSYGYTF. The rearrangement joins TRBV3-1 to TRBJ1-2; tentative D call: TRBD1 (5 bases). This CDR3 comprises 15 residues. From germline, CDR1 is LGHDT and CDR2 YNNKEL (reference sequence). Trimming shortened V by 0 bases and J by 4 bases, and 12 bases separated the two germline ends. Using reference TRBV3-1 and TRBJ1-2 for the parts outside the CDR3, the full variable domain is DTAVSQTPKYLVTQMGNDKSIKCEQNLGHDTMYWYKQDSKKFLKIMFSYNNKELIINETVPNRFSPKSPDKAHLNLHINSLELGDSAVYFCASSQDWQGSYGYTFGSGTRLTVV.